The 2 T cell receptor beta chains below all came from one sample that was sequenced in a study of blood T cell repertoires in COVID-19. TCRdb's table, derived via immunoSEQ multiplex PCR, lists solely in-frame clones and lacks some. The table includes about 260,000 clones, 91% detected once. The sequencing sample was made of peripheral blood. The receptors were sampled from a person aged 18 to 30 with COVID-19, enrolled during active disease.

The chain joins TRBV27 to TRBJ2-7; 13 positions match TRBD2. This CDR3 spans 12 amino acids. Losses at the gene ends were 7 bases for V and 11 bases for J; bases not matched to a gene: 5. Germline V gene sequence: CDR1 MNHEY, CDR2 SMNVEV (reference sequence). In DNA form, the CDR3 reads TGTGCCAGCACACTAGCGGGAGGGCCTGAGTACTTC. This translates into CASTLAGGPEYF.

This chain joins TRBV7-9 and TRBJ2-2; 12 nucleotides align to TRBD2. The CDR3 has 15 residues. Germline values: CDR1 SEHNR, CDR2 FQNEAQ (reference sequence). Losses at the gene ends were 4 bases for V and 5 bases for J; bases not matched to a gene: 2. The CDR3 spells CASSSGTSGTGELFF. The CDR3 DNA follows: TGTGCCAGCAGCTCCGGGACTAGCGGGACCGGGGAGCTGTTTTTT.